This T cell receptor (beta chain) appears in the sequencing data of a study of identical twins. The CDR3 spans 16 residues. The V gene's germline CDR1 is LNHDA and CDR2 SQIVND (reference sequence). V was clipped by 10 bases and J by 0 bases; unmatched bases: 8. TCRdb independently ran MiXCR on the 5' RACE reads; one entry per CDR3 protein. The repertoire consists of 300,000 or so distinct CDR3 sequences, with just under 9.5% occurring once and the leading ten covering roughly 7%. The same data also went into a second study, on yellow fever vaccine responses in identical twins.

The receptor was derived from a woman between 18 and 29 years old in good health. V usage is TRBV19 and J usage is TRBJ2-1, with 11 positions matching TRBD2. Sequencing was done on a sample of CD8+ T cells sorted from blood. The CDR3: CATLAGGPSSYNEQFF. In nucleotides, the CDR3 is TGTGCCACTTTAGCGGGAGGGCCGAGCTCCTACAATGAGCAGTTCTTC.